These 20 T cell receptor beta chains were sequenced from one sample in a study of spatial heterogeneity in lung cancer. TCRdb used MiXCR to reprocess the 5' RACE reads, holding one entry per CDR3 protein. The sample includes some 64,000 distinct CDR3 sequences, 7.5% to 9% of them seen just once. Time point meaning: sample taken at primary tumor resection. Whole RNA obtained from tumor, nontumor lung or frozen PBMC underwent sequencing without sorting. Sample: PBMCs, taken at surgery. Every receptor here comes from a female donor with early-stage non-small cell lung cancer.

This chain links TRBV7-2 with TRBJ1-5, with 8 bases lining up with TRBD1. Germline lookup yields CDR1 SGHTA and CDR2 FQGNSA. Unmatched junction bases numbered 5, after V lost 5 bases and J lost 2 bases. This CDR3 has 15 amino acids. The CDR3 sequence is CASSIQQGGNQPQHF. As DNA, the CDR3 is TGTGCCAGCAGCATACAACAGGGGGGCAATCAGCCCCAGCATTTT.

V and J are TRBV9 and TRBJ2-3; no clear D. Germline V lookup: CDR1 SGDLS, CDR2 YYNGEE. Trimming shortened V by 4 bases and J by 0 bases, and 12 bases separated the two germline ends. The CDR3 length is 15 residues. The CDR3 loop reads CASSKAAGSTDTQYF. The DNA for the CDR3 is TGTGCCAGCAGCAAGGCTGCCGGTAGCACAGATACGCAGTATTTT.

In its sample, this clonotype was seen many times. The CDR3 sequence is CSVDVGANVLTF. CDR3 DNA: TGCAGCGTTGATGTTGGGGCCAACGTCCTGACTTTC. The J gene is TRBJ2-6, the V gene TRBV29-1; D ambiguous. The germline CDR1 and CDR2 sequences are SQVTM and ANQGSEA. The CDR3 runs to 12 residues. Trimming removed 3 bases from V and 3 bases from J, with 3 bases in between. Combining the CDR3 with reference TRBV29-1 and TRBJ2-6 gives the whole variable domain SAVISQKPSRDICQRGTSLTIQCQVDSQVTMMFWYRQQPGQSLTLIATANQGSEATYESGFVIDKFPISRPNLTFSTLTVSNMSPEDSSIYLCSVDVGANVLTFGAGSRLTVL.

In its sample, this clonotype was seen a few times. V and J are TRBV12-3 or TRBV12-4 and TRBJ1-2; no firm D call. Deletions cut 6 bases from V and 4 bases from J, with 15 bases between. CDR3 length: 14 amino acids. The CDR3 bases are TGTGCCAGCAGGCTCTCCGGAGAGGCCTATGGCTACACCTTC. Protein sequence: CASRLSGEAYGYTF.

In this sample, this clonotype turned up many times. The genes are TRBV5-6 and TRBJ2-3, with D perhaps given as TRBD1 or TRBD2 (6 bases each). In germline, CDR1 is SGHDT, CDR2 YYEEEE. The CDR3 consists of 15 residues. The V gene lost 2 bases and the J gene lost 1 base, with 11 bases spanning the gap. The CDR3: CASSLGGLRTDTQYF. The CDR3 region has the DNA TGTGCCAGCAGCTTAGGGGGACTTCGCACAGATACGCAGTATTTT.

Many counts were recorded for this clonotype. The V gene is TRBV5-1, the J gene TRBJ2-4, with 12 bases lining up with TRBD2. The trim removed 7 bases at V and 5 bases at J, leaving 7 bases unmatched. The CDR3 is 15 residues long. Per the germline V gene, CDR1 is SGHRS and CDR2 is YFSETQ. CDR3 protein: CASQTSGSFENIQYF. The CDR3 region has the DNA TGCGCCAGCCAGACTAGCGGGAGCTTCGAAAACATTCAGTACTTC. Full variable domain (remainder filled in from reference TRBV5-1 and TRBJ2-4): KAGVTQTPRYLIKTRGQQVTLSCSPISGHRSVSWYQQTPGQGLQFLFEYFSETQRNKGNFPGRFSGRQFSNSRSEMNVSTLELGDSALYLCASQTSGSFENIQYFGAGTRLSVL.

This clonotype was picked up a small number of times. The chain couples TRBV2 to TRBJ2-7; D is undetermined. CDR1 and CDR2 (germline): SNHLY, FYNNEI. V shed 2 bases and J shed 1 base, with 9 bases lying between them. This CDR3 spans 14 amino acids. The CDR3 protein is CASSELAGSYEQYV. The CDR3 DNA sequence: TGTGCCAGCAGTGAACTGGCTGGGTCCTACGAGCAGTACGTC.

The V gene is TRBV7-6, the J gene TRBJ2-7; 8 bases map to TRBD2. Trimming took 2 bases from V and 5 from J; bases not matched to a gene: 8. CDR3 length equals 15 residues. The germline CDR1 and CDR2 sequences are SGHVS and FNYEAQ. CDR3 sequence (DNA): TGTGCCAGCAGCTTATCTCCGGGAGGGCCTGACGAGCAGTACTTC. Its translation is CASSLSPGGPDEQYF.

The sample holds many counts of this clonotype. This chain uses TRBV7-9 with TRBJ2-1; perhaps TRBD2 as D (6 bases). The germline CDR1 and CDR2 sequences are SEHNR and FQNEAQ (reference sequence). The V gene lost 5 bases and the J gene lost 0 bases, with 11 bases spanning the gap. The CDR3 is 15 amino acids. The CDR3 sequence is CASSQREDSYNEQFF. In DNA form, the CDR3 reads TGTGCCAGCAGCCAGAGGGAGGACTCCTACAATGAGCAGTTCTTC.

The CDR3 DNA sequence: TGTGCCAGCAGTTCCCCGGGACAGAGGGAGCAGTACTTC. This encodes CASSSPGQREQYF. The chain links TRBV27 to TRBJ2-7; TRBD1 aligns across 7 bases. Germline trimming cut 4 bases from V and 7 bases from J; bases unmatched to any gene: 7. The germline V gene has CDR1 MNHEY and CDR2 SMNVEV (reference sequence). The CDR3 runs to 13 residues.

The chain employs TRBV30 and TRBJ2-5, with D possibly TRBD2 on 5 matching bases. The CDR3 covers 14 residues. V lost 2 bases, J lost 4 bases, and 14 bases lay in between. The germline gives CDR1 GTSNPN, CDR2 SVGIG (reference sequence). The CDR3 loop is CAWSTGLPGETQYF. CDR3 in DNA: TGTGCCTGGAGTACCGGACTCCCGGGAGAGACCCAGTACTTC.

In this sample, this clonotype turned up many times. This chain joins TRBV27 and TRBJ1-5; 9 bases are a match to TRBD1. Germline V gives CDR1 MNHEY, CDR2 SMNVEV (reference sequence). This CDR3 contains 15 residues. The V gene end was trimmed by 5 bases and the J gene end by 5 bases; junction bases not matched to a gene: 7. The DNA of the CDR3 is TGTGCCAGCAGTCGCCGGGACAGGGCCGATCAGCCCCAGCATTTT. Its translation: CASSRRDRADQPQHF.

This clonotype appeared many times. CDR3 region: CASSLVRGGSPLHF. The CDR3 nucleotides read TGTGCCAGCAGCTTAGTCAGGGGGGGCTCACCCCTCCACTTT. The V gene is TRBV7-8, the J gene TRBJ1-6; 7 nucleotides agree with TRBD1. CDR1 and CDR2 (germline): SGHVS, FQNEAQ. V shed 1 base and J 10 bases; nucleotides not matched to a gene: 4. This CDR3 is built from 14 residues.

On this clonotype itself: A much bigger clone sits one base away, suggesting this may be a read error. This chain uses TRBV3-1 with TRBJ2-7; 7 bases line up with TRBD1. Germline CDR1 is LGHDT and CDR2 is YNNKEL (reference sequence). The CDR3 totals 13 residues. CDR3: CACSRQGSYEQYF. The CDR3 DNA reads as TGTGCCTGCAGCCGACAGGGATCCTACGAGCAGTACTTC.

This clonotype was counted at least ten times. This chain connects TRBV3-1 to TRBJ2-1, with 7 bases identical to TRBD2. Germline CDR1 reads LGHDT; CDR2 reads YNNKEL (reference sequence). The trim removed 1 base at V and 7 bases at J, leaving 7 bases unmatched. The CDR3 has 15 amino acids. The CDR3: CASSQAPGLENEQFF. The CDR3 nucleotides are TGTGCCAGCAGCCAAGCCCCAGGACTAGAGAATGAGCAGTTCTTC.

The rearrangement joins TRBV7-9 to TRBJ2-5; 13 bases match TRBD2. After removal of 8 bases from V and 5 bases from J, the junction contained 11 bases not matched to a gene. Germline CDR1 reads SEHNR; CDR2 reads FQNEAQ (reference sequence). This CDR3 spans 16 amino acids. CDR3 sequence reads: CASAPGLAGPGETQYF. CDR3 sequence (DNA): TGTGCCAGCGCCCCGGGACTAGCGGGACCAGGGGAGACCCAGTACTTC. Full variable domain (missing parts from reference TRBV7-9 and TRBJ2-5): DTGVSQNPRHKITKRGQNVTFRCDPISEHNRLYWYRQTLGQGPEFLTYFQNEAQLEKSRLLSDRFSAERPKGSFSTLEIQRTEQGDSAMYLCASAPGLAGPGETQYFGPGTRLLVL.

The chain links TRBV20-1 to TRBJ2-3; 9 nucleotides match TRBD1. The CDR3 is made up of 11 amino acids. The germline V gene has CDR1 DFQATT and CDR2 SNEGSKA (reference sequence). CDR3 sequence reads: CSHRGPDTQYF. As DNA, the CDR3 is TGCAGCCACAGGGGGCCAGATACGCAGTATTTT.

This clonotype was observed at least ten times. This chain connects TRBV2 to TRBJ2-1; TRBD1 matches 7 bases. CDR3 length: 15 amino acids. Germline loops: CDR1 SNHLY, CDR2 FYNNEI. V lost 7 bases, J lost 9 bases, and 15 bases stayed unmatched. The CDR3 sequence is CASTPSSRGWGEQFF. Here the CDR3 DNA reads TGTGCCAGCACCCCGTCAAGCAGGGGGTGGGGTGAGCAGTTCTTC.

There are many counts of this clonotype. The chain has TRBV12-3 or TRBV12-4 and TRBJ2-5; D unresolved. Between the trimmed V and J ends, which lost 1 base and 5 bases, there was a span of 2 bases. CDR3 length equals 11 residues. Written as DNA, the CDR3 is TGTGCCAGCAGTTTAGGGGAGACCCAGTACTTC. The encoded protein is CASSLGETQYF.

The CDR3 here is CASSLFDSGNTIYF. In nucleotides, the CDR3 is TGTGCCAGCAGTTTATTCGACTCTGGAAACACCATATATTTT. The J gene is TRBJ1-3, the V gene TRBV12-3 or TRBV12-4; unclear D gene. V lost 2 bases, J lost 0 bases, and 5 bases lay in between. This CDR3 contains 14 residues.